The next 30 T cell receptor beta chains were all read from a single sample in a study of cytomegalovirus exposure and HLA in healthy donors. 13 Jbeta primers and 60 Vbeta primers were used for the PCR. Libraries were prepared by immunoSEQ multiplex PCR; TCRdb keeps only in-frame clonotypes and omits some of them. The sample lists some 110,000 clones, about 76% occurring once. The sample consisted of PBMCs. The source of these receptors is a woman aged 55-69 years in good health and CMV-seropositive.

J is TRBJ1-6 and V is TRBV6-5, with 10 bases lining up with TRBD1. The germline V gene encodes CDR1 MNHEY and CDR2 SVGAGI. The CDR3 sequence is 14 residues long. Germline trimming cut 8 bases from V and 7 bases from J; bases unmatched to any gene: 5. The CDR3 DNA reads as TGTGCCAGCCGCCGGGACAGGGGAAATTCACCCCTCCACTTT. It specifies CASRRDRGNSPLHF.

V and J are TRBV7-9 and TRBJ2-5, with 8 bases matching TRBD2. J lost 3 bases, V lost 4 bases, and 10 bases had no gene match. The CDR3 has 16 amino acids. The germline gives CDR1 SEHNR, CDR2 FQNEAQ (reference sequence). CDR3 nucleotide sequence: TGTGCCAGCAGCTCAGGGTCGGGACTAGGGAAAGAGACCCAGTACTTC. It is translated as CASSSGSGLGKETQYF.

Of note for this clone: The same CDR3 can be traced to other DNA sequences in this sample. The chain employs TRBV7-2 and TRBJ1-3; 8 nucleotides match TRBD1. The CDR3 runs 13 residues. In germline, CDR1 is SGHTA, CDR2 FQGNSA. The V gene end was trimmed by 5 bases and the J gene end by 7 bases; junction bases not matched to a gene: 4. The CDR3 is CASSAQGGNTIYF. Written as DNA, the CDR3 is TGTGCCAGCAGCGCACAGGGGGGGAACACCATATATTTT.

This clone was detected a few times. The V gene is TRBV5-5, the J gene TRBJ2-1, with 7 bases that match TRBD1. CDR1 SGHKS and CDR2 YYEKEE come from the germline V gene (reference sequence). With 4 bases clipped from V and 6 bases from J, the junction kept 4 bases outside the gene matches. The CDR3 has 13 residues. DNA for the CDR3: TGTGCCAGCAGCAACTACAGGGGCAATGAGCAGTTCTTC. Translated, it gives CASSNYRGNEQFF.

The chain combines TRBV21-1 with TRBJ1-1. TRBV21-1 is a pseudogene. The CDR3 sequence is 11 residues long. The CDR3: CASSQTGEAFF. The CDR3 nucleotides read TGTGCCAGCAGTCAGACCGGGGAAGCTTTCTTT.

The chain uses TRBV7-2 and TRBJ2-3; possible D gene TRBD2, 7 bases. V was cut by 4 bases and J by 1 base, with 12 bases left in between. The V gene's germline CDR1 is SGHTA and CDR2 FQGNSA. CDR3 length: 15 residues. CDR3 bases: TGTGCCAGCAGCTCCCGCGGGGGCCGCACAGATACGCAGTATTTT. Protein: CASSSRGGRTDTQYF.

The chain is built from TRBV7-6 and TRBJ1-2; the D gene is possibly TRBD1 (6 bases). This CDR3 is built from 13 residues. V was pared by 4 bases and J by 2 bases, with 8 bases between. CDR1 is SGHVS, CDR2 FNYEAQ, per germline. The CDR3 protein is CASSSGQNYGYTF. The CDR3 nucleotides are TGTGCCAGCAGCTCTGGACAGAACTATGGCTACACCTTC.

The chain joins TRBV7-2 to TRBJ2-7; D is unresolved. Trimming removed 4 bases from V and 4 bases from J, with 14 bases in between. The germline gives CDR1 SGHTA, CDR2 FQGNSA. The length of the CDR3 is 14 residues. CDR3 DNA sequence: TGTGCCAGCAGCTCCCTAAGTGTGAGGTACGAGCAGTACTTC. This translates into CASSSLSVRYEQYF.

The chain links TRBV6-5 to TRBJ1-2; D might be TRBD1 (5 bases). Germline-derived CDR1 and CDR2 are MNHEY and SVGAGI. V was cut by 5 bases and J by 0 bases, with 13 bases left in between. The CDR3 consists of 15 residues. This CDR3 is CASSATVAANYGYTF. DNA for the CDR3: TGTGCCAGCAGTGCGACAGTCGCCGCTAACTATGGCTACACCTTC.

This chain links TRBV4-2 with TRBJ1-1; TRBD1 might be the D (5 bases). The CDR3 is 16 amino acids. The germline V and J ends were trimmed by 1 base and 3 bases, with 15 bases remaining between them. In germline, CDR1 is LGHNA, CDR2 YNFKEQ. CDR3 region: CASSQVGSGGDTEAFF. The CDR3 bases are TGTGCCAGCAGCCAAGTAGGTTCGGGAGGGGACACTGAAGCTTTCTTT.

The chain combines TRBV19 with TRBJ2-2; tentative D call: TRBD2 (5 bases). This CDR3 has 14 amino acids. V was cut by 7 bases and J by 5 bases, with 14 bases left in between. CDR1 LNHDA and CDR2 SQIVND come from the germline V gene (reference sequence). CDR3 coding DNA: TGTGCCAGTATCAGGAGTTCGGGGACCGGGGAGCTGTTTTTT. It codes for CASIRSSGTGELFF.

The chain recombines TRBV14 with TRBJ2-5; no clear D. V was shortened by 1 base and J by 1 base, with 10 bases between the two germline ends. There are 15 residues in the CDR3. CDR1 is SGHDN and CDR2 is FVKESK in the germline V gene. The CDR3 loop is CASSQVWASQETQYF. DNA of the CDR3: TGTGCCAGCAGCCAAGTGTGGGCCTCCCAAGAGACCCAGTACTTC.

The chain couples TRBV7-8 to TRBJ1-5, with 12 bases matching TRBD1. The CDR3 covers 16 residues. V trimming: 3 bases; J trimming: 7 bases; junction bases outside the gene matches: 7. From germline, CDR1 is SGHVS and CDR2 FQNEAQ. The CDR3: CASSFQGQGAGQPQHF. The CDR3 nucleotides read TGTGCCAGCAGCTTCCAGGGACAGGGGGCCGGCCAGCCCCAGCATTTT.

V usage is TRBV18 and J usage is TRBJ2-1, with D tentatively TRBD2 (6 bases). Trimming cost V 0 bases and J 6 bases, with 12 bases left between them. Germline CDR1 and CDR2: KGHSH and LQKENI. The CDR3 totals 15 residues. CDR3 DNA sequence: TGTGCCAGCTCACCACCCACGACTAGGGGCAATGAGCAGTTCTTC. The encoded protein is CASSPPTTRGNEQFF.

On this clone itself: Other nucleotide sequences in the sample specify the same CDR3. The rearrangement links TRBV28 to TRBJ1-2; the D is unclear. CDR3 size: 11 residues. Looked up from germline, CDR1 is MDHEN and CDR2 is SYDVKM. Trimming pared 4 bases from V and 2 bases from J, leaving 2 bases between. The CDR3, as DNA: TGTGCCAGCAGTTCAAACTATGGCTACACCTTC. Translating it yields CASSSNYGYTF.

This chain connects TRBV6-5 to TRBJ2-7; D not resolved. V lost 0 bases and J lost 0, with 6 bases in between. CDR3 length equals 14 residues. The germline V gene encodes CDR1 MNHEY and CDR2 SVGAGI. CDR3 sequence (DNA): TGTGCCAGCAGTTACTCGGGCAACTCCTACGAGCAGTACTTC. As protein: CASSYSGNSYEQYF.

The rearrangement uses TRBV5-1 and TRBJ1-4; possible D gene TRBD1, 5 bases. The CDR3 totals 15 residues. Trimming took off 0 bases at V and 5 bases at J, with 11 bases between the two ends. The germline V gene encodes CDR1 SGHRS and CDR2 YFSETQ. The chain's CDR3 is CASSLVGQPNEKLFF. The CDR3 nucleotides read TGCGCCAGCAGCTTGGTAGGACAACCCAATGAAAAACTGTTTTTT.

This chain joins TRBV18 and TRBJ1-1; 11 bases map to TRBD1. Germline trimming cut 6 bases from V and 4 bases from J; bases unmatched to any gene: 7. There are 15 residues in the CDR3. Germline V gene lookup returns CDR1 KGHSH and CDR2 LQKENI. The DNA for the CDR3 is TGTGCCAGCTCTCGGACAGGGGGCGACGGCACTGAAGCTTTCTTT. It specifies CASSRTGGDGTEAFF.

The sample holds a few counts of this clone. The chain recombines TRBV7-6 with TRBJ1-3; D is unresolved. Germline CDR1 SGHVS, CDR2 FNYEAQ. The CDR3 runs 16 residues. Trimming removed 0 bases at V and 4 bases at J, with 13 bases between. The CDR3 region has the DNA TGTGCCAGCAGCTTAGCCCACCTGTCGGGGGGAAACACCATATATTTT. Encoded protein: CASSLAHLSGGNTIYF.

CDR3 sequence: CAWKFDRPGVTFF. CDR3 coding DNA: TGTGCCTGGAAATTTGACAGGCCCGGGGTTACTTTCTTT. The chain combines TRBV30 with TRBJ1-1; TRBD1 might be the D (6 bases). V gave up 4 bases and J gave up 12 bases, with 21 bases separating them. Germline V gene sequence: CDR1 GTSNPN, CDR2 SVGIG (reference sequence). This CDR3 comprises 13 residues.

V usage is TRBV4-2 and J usage is TRBJ2-5, with TRBD2 as a possible D gene (5 bases). The J call may be in error: the DNA end matches TRBJ2-7 better. The CDR3 consists of 17 residues. The germline CDR1 and CDR2 sequences are LGHNA and YNFKEQ. CDR3: CASSQESAGLVGGEQYF. CDR3 in DNA: TGTGCCAGCAGCCAAGAATCCGCAGGACTCGTGGGTGGCGAGCAGTACTTC.

This chain uses TRBV12-2 with TRBJ2-3; TRBD2 reflects the table's D call only, with no check against the DNA. TRBV12-2 is annotated as a pseudogene. This CDR3 is 18 amino acids long. In DNA form, the CDR3 reads TGTGCAAGTCGCTTAAAGGGGGAGCGGGAGAAGAGCACAGATACGCAGTATTTT. This gives the protein CASRLKGEREKSTDTQYF.

The genes are TRBV7-9 and TRBJ1-4; D is unresolved. This CDR3 region has 15 residues. Germline assignment: CDR1 SEHNR and CDR2 FQNEAQ (reference sequence). The ends were cut back, 1 base at V and 8 bases at J, with 14 bases in the middle. CDR3 region: CASSLGAGIVEKLFF. The CDR3 coding sequence is TGTGCCAGCAGCTTAGGAGCCGGGATCGTAGAAAAACTGTTTTTT. The full variable domain, completed using reference TRBV7-9 and TRBJ1-4, is DTGVSQNPRHKITKRGQNVTFRCDPISEHNRLYWYRQTLGQGPEFLTYFQNEAQLEKSRLLSDRFSAERPKGSFSTLEIQRTEQGDSAMYLCASSLGAGIVEKLFFGSGTQLSVL.

This chain uses TRBV7-6 with TRBJ1-5, with D maybe TRBD1 (5 bases). Deletions cut 1 base from V and 0 bases from J, with 10 bases between. The CDR3 loop spans 16 amino acids. Germline CDR1 is SGHVS and CDR2 is FNYEAQ. Written as DNA, the CDR3 is TGTGCCAGCAGCTTAGATTCGGGGGTTAGCAATCAGCCCCAGCATTTT. Protein product: CASSLDSGVSNQPQHF.

The chain recombines TRBV18 with TRBJ2-3; TRBD1 agrees at 7 bases. With V trimmed by 2 bases and J by 0 bases, 5 bases remained unmatched. This CDR3 has 16 amino acids. Germline V lookup: CDR1 KGHSH, CDR2 LQKENI. The CDR3 reads CASSPSTGYSTDTQYF. The CDR3 bases are TGTGCCAGCTCACCATCGACAGGGTATAGCACAGATACGCAGTATTTT.

The V gene is TRBV12-5, the J gene TRBJ2-5, with TRBD2 identical over 8 bases. This CDR3 spans 16 amino acids. Germline trimming cut 7 bases from V and 5 bases from J; bases unmatched to any gene: 15. Looked up from germline, CDR1 is LGHNT and CDR2 is FRNRAP. CDR3 amino acids: CASAKPGGGSWETQYF. CDR3 nucleotides: TGTGCTAGTGCCAAACCGGGGGGGGGAAGTTGGGAGACCCAGTACTTC.

The chain is built from TRBV2 and TRBJ2-2, with D maybe TRBD2 (5 bases). Deletions cut 7 bases from V and 8 bases from J, with 17 bases between. There are 14 residues in the CDR3. Germline CDR1 and CDR2: SNHLY and FYNNEI. Written as DNA, the CDR3 is TGTGCCAGCATTAGTCAGTCCGGCGGGGGGGAGCTGTTTTTT. It codes for CASISQSGGGELFF.

The chain is built from TRBV5-1 and TRBJ1-2; tentatively, D is TRBD1 (5 bases). The CDR3 is made up of 14 amino acids. Trimming took off 0 bases at V and 2 bases at J, with 8 bases between the two ends. Germline CDR1 is SGHRS and CDR2 is YFSETQ. The CDR3, as DNA: TGCGCCAGCAGCTTGGGGACATACAACTATGGCTACACCTTC. Protein sequence: CASSLGTYNYGYTF. Full variable domain (rest looked up from reference TRBV5-1 and TRBJ1-2): KAGVTQTPRYLIKTRGQQVTLSCSPISGHRSVSWYQQTPGQGLQFLFEYFSETQRNKGNFPGRFSGRQFSNSRSEMNVSTLELGDSALYLCASSLGTYNYGYTFGSGTRLTVV.

The gene calls are TRBV5-1 and TRBJ2-1; maybe TRBD1 (6 bases). The V gene lost 4 bases and the J gene lost 4 bases, with 9 bases spanning the gap. CDR1 and CDR2 (germline): SGHRS, YFSETQ. This CDR3 is built from 13 residues. CDR3 sequence: CASSVTGYNEQFF. CDR3 nucleotide sequence: TGCGCCAGCAGCGTGACAGGTTACAATGAGCAGTTCTTC.

In this sample, this clone turned up a few times. This rearrangement joins TRBV7-2 to TRBJ1-2, with 7 bases fitting TRBD1. Germline trimming cut 5 bases from V and 4 bases from J; bases unmatched to any gene: 7. CDR1 is SGHTA, CDR2 FQGNSA, per germline. The CDR3 is 14 amino acids. CDR3 sequence reads: CASSTRQGGYGYTF. CDR3 nucleotide sequence: TGTGCCAGCAGCACCCGACAGGGCGGCTATGGCTACACCTTC.